This TCR beta chain was sequenced for a study of siplizumab effects on memory and regulatory T cells. J lost 4 bases, V lost 2 bases, and 7 bases had no gene match. This CDR3 has 17 residues. Germline CDR1 is LGHNA and CDR2 is YNFKEQ. Each sample yielded 90,000 to 100,000 assayed TCR templates. TCRdb's table, derived via immunoSEQ multiplex PCR, lists solely in-frame clones and lacks some. The data show about 50,000 clones, roughly 87% seen once. The TCR comes from a human donor in good health. The chain links TRBV4-2 to TRBJ2-3; TRBD2 matches at 12 bases. Sequences were obtained from naive CD8+ T cells sorted from blood. Here the CDR3 DNA reads TGTGCCAGCAGCCAACACCAACTAGCGGGGGGAGCAGATACGCAGTATTTT. Protein product: CASSQHQLAGGADTQYF.